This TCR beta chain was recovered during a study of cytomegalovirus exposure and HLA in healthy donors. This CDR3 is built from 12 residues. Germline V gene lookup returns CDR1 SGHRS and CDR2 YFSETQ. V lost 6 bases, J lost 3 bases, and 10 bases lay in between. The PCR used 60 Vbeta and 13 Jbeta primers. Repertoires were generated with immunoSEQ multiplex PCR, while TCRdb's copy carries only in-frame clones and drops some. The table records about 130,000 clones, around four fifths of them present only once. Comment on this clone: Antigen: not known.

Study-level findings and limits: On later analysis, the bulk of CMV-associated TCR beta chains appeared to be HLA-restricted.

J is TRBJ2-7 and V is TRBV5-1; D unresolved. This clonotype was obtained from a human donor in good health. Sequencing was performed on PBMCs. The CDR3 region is CASTTDNYEQYF. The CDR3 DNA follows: TGCGCCAGCACCACCGACAACTACGAGCAGTACTTC.